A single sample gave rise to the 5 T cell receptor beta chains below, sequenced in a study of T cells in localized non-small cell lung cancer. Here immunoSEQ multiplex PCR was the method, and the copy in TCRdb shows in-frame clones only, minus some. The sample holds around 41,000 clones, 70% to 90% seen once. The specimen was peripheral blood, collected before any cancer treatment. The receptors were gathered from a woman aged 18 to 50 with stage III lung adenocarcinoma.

CDR3 amino acids: CASSERGQGGSTNTEAFF. The CDR3 DNA sequence: TGTGCCAGCTCCGAACGGGGACAGGGCGGATCGACGAACACTGAAGCTTTCTTT. The chain uses TRBV18 and TRBJ1-1; 9 bases line up with TRBD1. From germline, CDR1 is KGHSH and CDR2 LQKENI. The J segment lost 1 base and the V segment lost 6 bases, leaving 15 bases of the junction unmatched. This CDR3 has 18 residues. Together with reference TRBV18 and TRBJ1-1, the CDR3 gives the full variable domain: NAGVMQNPRHLVRRRGQEARLRCSPMKGHSHVYWYRQLPEEGLKFMVYLQKENIIDESGMPKERFSAEFPKEGPSILRIQQVVRGDSAAYFCASSERGQGGSTNTEAFFGQGTRLTVV.

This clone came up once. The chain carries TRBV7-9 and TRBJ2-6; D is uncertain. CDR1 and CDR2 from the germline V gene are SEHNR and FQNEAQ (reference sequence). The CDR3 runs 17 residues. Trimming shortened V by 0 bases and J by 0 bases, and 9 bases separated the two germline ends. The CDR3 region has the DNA TGTGCCAGCAGCTTAGCGCAACTGTACTCTGGGGCCAACGTCCTGACTTTC. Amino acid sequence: CASSLAQLYSGANVLTF.

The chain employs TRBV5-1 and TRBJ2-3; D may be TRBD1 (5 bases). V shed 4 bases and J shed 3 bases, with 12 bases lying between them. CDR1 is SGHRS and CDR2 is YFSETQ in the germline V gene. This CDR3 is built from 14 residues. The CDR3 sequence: CASSQMGPTDTQYF. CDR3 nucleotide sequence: TGCGCCAGCAGCCAAATGGGGCCGACAGATACGCAGTATTTT.

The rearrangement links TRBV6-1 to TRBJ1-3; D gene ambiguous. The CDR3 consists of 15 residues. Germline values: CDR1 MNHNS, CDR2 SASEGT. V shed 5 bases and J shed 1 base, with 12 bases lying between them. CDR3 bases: TGTGCCAGCAGTCCTGACCCGGCGTCTGGAAACACCATATATTTT. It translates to CASSPDPASGNTIYF.

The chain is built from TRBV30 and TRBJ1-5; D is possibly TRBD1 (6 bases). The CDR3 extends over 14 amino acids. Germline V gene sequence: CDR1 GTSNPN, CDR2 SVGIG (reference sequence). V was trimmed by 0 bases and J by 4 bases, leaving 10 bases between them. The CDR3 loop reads CAWSVGTRNQPQHF. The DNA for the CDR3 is TGTGCCTGGAGTGTAGGGACAAGAAATCAGCCCCAGCATTTT.